A single sample gave rise to the 17 T cell receptor beta chains below, sequenced in a study of a mutant IDH1 vaccine in newly diagnosed glioma (dated by TCRdb to about 2021). No antigen has been identified for these receptors. Library generation was performed with the immunoSEQ multiplex PCR assay. Held by TCRdb, this immuneACCESS table contains in-frame sequences only and omits some clones. Under half of the omission traces to an unresolved V gene where checked; the cause of the rest is unknown. The sample table records about 60,000 clones; about 86% of these occur just once. The ten top clones hold about 1.6% of the sample. The sample's time point label is to be understood as: week 35, safety follow-up. Every vaccine dose consisted of 300 ug of a 20-mer mutant IDH1 peptide in Montanide, administered subcutaneously together with topical imiquimod. The material sequenced was PBMCs, taken from a glioma patient whose treatment included an IDH1 peptide vaccine. All receptors come from a man aged 35 to 55 with glioma.

The rearrangement links TRBV21-1 to TRBJ2-7; whether TRBD2, the table's D call, matches the DNA was not checked. TRBV21-1 is a pseudogene. This CDR3 region has 18 residues. CDR3 DNA: TGTGCCAGCAGCAAAGTTTTTGAGGCCTACGTTTCTTGCTCCGAGCAGTACTTC. It codes for CASSKVFEAYVSCSEQYF.

The DNA of the CDR3 is TGTGCCAGCAGACCCCCCAAGACGAGGGAAGAGACCCAGTACTTC. It encodes CASRPPKTREETQYF. The chain couples TRBV6-1 to TRBJ2-5; a possible D gene is TRBD2 (5 bases). CDR1 and CDR2 from the germline V gene are MNHNS and SASEGT. Trimming removed 6 bases from V and 3 bases from J, with 17 bases in between. This CDR3 is built from 15 residues.

The rearrangement joins TRBV6-5 to TRBJ2-7; TRBD1 matches 8 bases. The junction had 8 bases not matched to a gene; V was cut back by 6 bases and J by 7 bases. CDR1 MNHEY and CDR2 SVGAGI come from the germline V gene. The CDR3 spans 13 residues. DNA for the CDR3: TGTGCCAGCAGCCTCCGGGACAGGCTAGAGCAGTACTTC. This translates into CASSLRDRLEQYF.

The J gene is TRBJ1-2, the V gene TRBV5-4; D remains unclear. The germline gives CDR1 SGHNT, CDR2 YYREEE (reference sequence). The CDR3 contains 16 residues. V was shortened by 4 bases and J by 11 bases, with 27 bases between the two germline ends. As DNA, the CDR3 is TGTGCCAGCAGCCTCTCGGGCGGGCCGGGGAGAAGTGGGTACACCTTC. As protein: CASSLSGGPGRSGYTF.

The chain is built from TRBV11-2 and TRBJ2-3, with 8 bases lining up with TRBD2. Trimming cost V 6 bases and J 4 bases; bases outside gene matches: 9. The CDR3 spans 15 residues. Germline-derived CDR1 and CDR2 are SGHAT and FQNNGV. DNA for the CDR3: TGTGCCAGCAGTTCGACAGCGGGAGTGGCAGATACGCAGTATTTT. This encodes CASSSTAGVADTQYF.

The V and J genes are TRBV9 and TRBJ2-2; 10 positions agree with TRBD1. Per germline, CDR1 SGDLS and CDR2 YYNGEE. The length of the CDR3 is 15 residues. The junction had 4 bases not matched to a gene; V was cut back by 4 bases and J by 4 bases. The CDR3 is CASSTRTGGTGELFF. DNA of the CDR3: TGTGCCAGCAGCACCCGGACAGGGGGCACCGGGGAGCTGTTTTTT.

Here the CDR3 reads CASRGGLQGRRPGELFF. The CDR3 bases are TGTGCCAGTAGGGGAGGATTACAGGGAAGGCGTCCCGGGGAGCTGTTTTTT. The V and J genes are TRBV19 and TRBJ2-2; either TRBD1 or TRBD2 may fit D (6 bases each). The germline CDR1 and CDR2 sequences are LNHDA and SQIVND (reference sequence). The CDR3 is made up of 17 amino acids. Trimming removed 6 bases at V and 6 bases at J, with 23 bases between.

The chain is built from TRBV9 and TRBJ1-4, with D possibly TRBD1 on 6 matching bases. CDR1 SGDLS and CDR2 YYNGEE come from the germline V gene. The CDR3 is 15 residues long. V was pared by 0 bases and J by 8 bases, with 14 bases between. As DNA, the CDR3 is TGTGCCAGCAGCGTAGGAAGCAGGGGAGGAGAAAAACTGTTTTTT. Residues: CASSVGSRGGEKLFF.

This clone has just one count. The chain uses TRBV29-1 and TRBJ2-2, with 7 bases that match TRBD2. In germline, CDR1 is SQVTM, CDR2 ANQGSEA. CDR3 length: 15 residues. Trimming cost V 2 bases and J 2 bases; bases outside gene matches: 5. For the CDR3, the DNA is TGCAGCGTTGAATCTGCTAGCGGCAACACCGGGGAGCTGTTTTTT. Its translation: CSVESASGNTGELFF.

The J gene is TRBJ1-1, the V gene TRBV9; no clear D. This CDR3 contains 14 residues. The germline V and J ends were trimmed by 4 bases and 1 base, with 11 bases remaining between them. Germline assignment: CDR1 SGDLS and CDR2 YYNGEE. The CDR3 is CASSPQDRNTEAFF. In DNA form, the CDR3 reads TGTGCCAGCAGCCCCCAGGATAGGAACACTGAAGCTTTCTTT.

This clone was seen more than once but under ten times. V gene TRBV7-6 combines with J gene TRBJ2-7; maybe TRBD1 (6 bases). The germline V and J ends were trimmed by 11 bases and 0 bases, with 14 bases remaining between them. In germline, CDR1 is SGHVS, CDR2 FNYEAQ. CDR3 length: 13 residues. CDR3 in amino acids: CAVRQESSYEQYF. In nucleotides, the CDR3 is TGTGCCGTCCGACAGGAGAGCTCCTACGAGCAGTACTTC. Full variable domain (remainder filled in from reference TRBV7-6 and TRBJ2-7): GAGVSQSPRYKVTKRGQDVALRCDPISGHVSLYWYRQALGQGPEFLTYFNYEAQQDKSGLPNDRFSAERPEGSISTLTIQRTEQRDSAMYRCAVRQESSYEQYFGPGTRLTVT.

This chain joins TRBV18 and TRBJ2-2; weak D call: TRBD2 (5 bases). This CDR3 is 16 amino acids long. V gave up 2 bases and J gave up 0 bases, with 10 bases separating them. Germline V gene lookup returns CDR1 KGHSH and CDR2 LQKENI. The CDR3 protein is CASSPSGSTNTGELFF. CDR3 DNA: TGTGCCAGCTCACCATCGGGGTCAACGAACACCGGGGAGCTGTTTTTT.

J is TRBJ2-6 and V is TRBV19; the match to TRBD1 covers 8 bases. Trimming cost V 7 bases and J 0 bases; bases outside gene matches: 11. Germline CDR1 LNHDA, CDR2 SQIVND (reference sequence). The CDR3 totals 18 residues. The CDR3 nucleotides are TGTGCCAGTACCCGATTCGGGACAGGATCCTCTGGGGCCAACGTCCTGACTTTC. Its translation is CASTRFGTGSSGANVLTF.

This chain uses TRBV2 with TRBJ1-2, with D possibly matching TRBD1 (5 bases). This CDR3 comprises 12 residues. V was trimmed by 7 bases and J by 7 bases, leaving 13 bases between them. Germline CDR1 is SNHLY and CDR2 is FYNNEI. DNA for the CDR3: TGTGCCAGCACATTGGGGCGGAGTGGCTACACCTTC. Translation: CASTLGRSGYTF.

The V and J genes are TRBV7-2 and TRBJ2-7; D is possibly TRBD1 (5 bases). Germline CDR1 reads SGHTA; CDR2 reads FQGNSA. Trimming shortened V by 5 bases and J by 4 bases, and 12 bases separated the two germline ends. The CDR3 totals 13 residues. DNA for the CDR3: TGTGCCAGCAGCCCAGGGTTCGGTTACGAGCAGTACTTC. It translates to CASSPGFGYEQYF.

This clone showed up just a few times. The V and J genes are TRBV5-1 and TRBJ2-3; TRBD2 aligns across 15 bases. Germline CDR1 and CDR2: SGHRS and YFSETQ. The CDR3 runs 18 residues. Germline trimming cut 3 bases from V and 5 bases from J; bases unmatched to any gene: 10. This CDR3 is CASSSQAGLAGGKDTQYF. The DNA for the CDR3 is TGCGCCAGCAGCTCCCAAGCCGGACTAGCGGGAGGGAAAGATACGCAGTATTTT.

To note about this clone: This CDR3 is also generated by other DNA sequences in the sample. The chain carries TRBV27 and TRBJ1-2; the D gene is possibly TRBD1 (5 bases). The CDR3 consists of 13 residues. Trimming left V 1 base short and J 4 bases short, with 7 bases between. Per the germline V gene, CDR1 is MNHEY and CDR2 is SMNVEV (reference sequence). The CDR3 bases are TGTGCCAGCAGTTTATTGGGGACCTATGGCTACACCTTC. This gives the protein CASSLLGTYGYTF.